This T cell receptor beta chain was captured in a study of Tregs in tolerant kidney transplant recipients. Looked up from germline, CDR1 is SGHTA and CDR2 is FQGTGA. V was clipped by 2 bases and J by 2 bases, with 13 bases between them. This CDR3 has 16 amino acids. The nonmyeloablative bone marrow transplants came from related graft donors, with transient mixed chimerism. CD4+CD25+CD127- Tregs, CD4+CD25- non-Tregs, CD4 and CD8 cells were sorted. Of note for this clone: Its antigen is as yet unknown.

The method was immunoSEQ multiplex PCR; TCRdb's version includes in-frame clones alone and lacks a portion of them. The table lists tens of thousands of clones, approximately 87% of them singletons. Study outcomes and limitations: Tolerant patients' donor-specific Tregs expanded beyond overall Tregs, suggesting antigen-driven growth. Activated donor B cell expansion appeared to reveal the most relevant donor-specific TCRbeta repertoire. Few patients were studied, so findings need validation in larger groups.

This receptor was identified in a human patient who received a combined kidney and bone marrow transplant. The T cells may partly be graft donor cells. This chain connects TRBV7-3 to TRBJ1-3, with D possibly matching TRBD1 (5 bases). The input for sequencing was CD4+ T cells from blood (PBMCs), taken 6 months after the transplant. CDR3 coding DNA: TGTGCCAGCAGCTTATGGGGGGGAGGTACTGGAAACACCATATATTTT. As protein: CASSLWGGGTGNTIYF.